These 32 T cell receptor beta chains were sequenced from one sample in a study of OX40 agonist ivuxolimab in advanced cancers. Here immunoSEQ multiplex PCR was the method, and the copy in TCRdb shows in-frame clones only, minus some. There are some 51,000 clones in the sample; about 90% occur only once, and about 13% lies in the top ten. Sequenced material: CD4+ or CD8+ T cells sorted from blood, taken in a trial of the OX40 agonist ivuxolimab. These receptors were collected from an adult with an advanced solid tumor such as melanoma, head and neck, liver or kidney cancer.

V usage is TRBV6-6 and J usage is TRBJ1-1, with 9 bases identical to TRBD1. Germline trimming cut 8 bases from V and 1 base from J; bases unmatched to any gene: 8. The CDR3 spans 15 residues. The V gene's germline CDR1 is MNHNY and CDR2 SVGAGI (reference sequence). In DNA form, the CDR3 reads TGTGCCAGCTCGAAGGGACAGGGCTGGAACACTGAAGCTTTCTTT. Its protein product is CASSKGQGWNTEAFF.

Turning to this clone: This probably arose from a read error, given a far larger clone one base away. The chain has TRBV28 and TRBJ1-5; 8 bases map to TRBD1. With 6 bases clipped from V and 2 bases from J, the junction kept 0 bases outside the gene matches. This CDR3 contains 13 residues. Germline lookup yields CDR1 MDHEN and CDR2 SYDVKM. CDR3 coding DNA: TGTGCCAGCAGGACAGGGGGCAATCAGCCCCAGCATTTT. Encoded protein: CASRTGGNQPQHF. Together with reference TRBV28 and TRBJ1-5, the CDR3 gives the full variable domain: DVKVTQSSRYLVKRTGEKVFLECVQDMDHENMFWYRQDPGLGLRLIYFSYDVKMKEKGDIPEGYSVSREKKERFSLILESASTNQTSMYLCASRTGGNQPQHFGDGTRLSIL.

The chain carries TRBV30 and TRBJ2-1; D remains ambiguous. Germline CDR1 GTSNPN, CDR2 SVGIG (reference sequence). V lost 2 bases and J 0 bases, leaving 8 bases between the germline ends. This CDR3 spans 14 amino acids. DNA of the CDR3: TGTGCCTGGAGTAATATTAGCTCCTACAATGAGCAGTTCTTC. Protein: CAWSNISSYNEQFF.

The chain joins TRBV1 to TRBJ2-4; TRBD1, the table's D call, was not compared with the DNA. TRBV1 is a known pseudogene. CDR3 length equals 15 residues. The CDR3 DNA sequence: TGCACCAGCACTCGGGACAGGGGGCTGAGAAGGGGGCAGTACTTC. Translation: CTSTRDRGLRRGQYF.

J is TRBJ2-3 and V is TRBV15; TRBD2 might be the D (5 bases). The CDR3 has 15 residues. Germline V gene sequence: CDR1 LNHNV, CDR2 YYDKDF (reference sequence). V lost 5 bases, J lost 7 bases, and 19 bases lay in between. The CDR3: CATSPPRGGKNTQYF. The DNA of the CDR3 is TGTGCCACCAGCCCCCCTCGGGGTGGTAAGAATACGCAGTATTTT.

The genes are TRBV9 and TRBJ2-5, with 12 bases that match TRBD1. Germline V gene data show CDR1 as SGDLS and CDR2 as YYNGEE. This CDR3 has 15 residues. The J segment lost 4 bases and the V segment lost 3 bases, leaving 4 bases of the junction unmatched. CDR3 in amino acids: CASSAGTGGRETQYF. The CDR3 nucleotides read TGTGCCAGCAGCGCCGGGACAGGGGGCCGAGAGACCCAGTACTTC.

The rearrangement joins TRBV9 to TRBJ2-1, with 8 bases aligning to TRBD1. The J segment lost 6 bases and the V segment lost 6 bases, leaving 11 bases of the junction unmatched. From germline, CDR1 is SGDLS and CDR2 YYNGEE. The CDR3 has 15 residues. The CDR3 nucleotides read TGTGCCAGCAAGCAGGGGGCCGAGTGGGGCAATGAGCAGTTCTTC. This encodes CASKQGAEWGNEQFF.

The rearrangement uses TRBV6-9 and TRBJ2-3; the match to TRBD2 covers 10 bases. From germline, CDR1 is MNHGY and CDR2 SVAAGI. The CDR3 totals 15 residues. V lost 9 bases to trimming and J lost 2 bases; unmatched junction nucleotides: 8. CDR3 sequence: CARGPSGRYTDTQYF. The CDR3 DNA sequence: TGTGCCAGGGGTCCTAGCGGGAGATACACAGATACGCAGTATTTT.

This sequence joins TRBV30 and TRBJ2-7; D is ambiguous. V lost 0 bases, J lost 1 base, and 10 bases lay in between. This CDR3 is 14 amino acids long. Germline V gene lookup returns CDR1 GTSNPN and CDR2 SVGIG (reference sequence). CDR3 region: CAWSVPFISYEQYF. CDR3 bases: TGTGCCTGGAGTGTACCTTTCATTTCCTACGAGCAGTACTTC.

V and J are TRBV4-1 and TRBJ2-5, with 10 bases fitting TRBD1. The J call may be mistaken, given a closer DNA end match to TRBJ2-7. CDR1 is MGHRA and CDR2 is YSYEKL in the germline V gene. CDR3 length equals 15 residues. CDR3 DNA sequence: TGCGCCAGCAGGCAGGGGGACAGGGGTTTCTACGAGCAGTACTTC. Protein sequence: CASRQGDRGFYEQYF.

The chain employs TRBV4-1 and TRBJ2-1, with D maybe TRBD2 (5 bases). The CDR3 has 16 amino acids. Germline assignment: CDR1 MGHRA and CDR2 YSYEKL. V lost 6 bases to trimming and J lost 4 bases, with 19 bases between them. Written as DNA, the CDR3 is TGCGCCAGCAGGCAGGCCTCAGCGGTACCGTACAATGAGCAGTTCTTC. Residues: CASRQASAVPYNEQFF.

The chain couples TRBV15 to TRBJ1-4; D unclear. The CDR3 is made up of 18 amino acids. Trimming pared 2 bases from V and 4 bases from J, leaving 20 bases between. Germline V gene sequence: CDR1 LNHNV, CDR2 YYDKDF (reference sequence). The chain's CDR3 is CATSRKSDSGILNEKLFF. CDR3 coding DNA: TGTGCCACCAGCAGAAAATCGGATTCCGGGATACTTAATGAAAAACTGTTTTTT.

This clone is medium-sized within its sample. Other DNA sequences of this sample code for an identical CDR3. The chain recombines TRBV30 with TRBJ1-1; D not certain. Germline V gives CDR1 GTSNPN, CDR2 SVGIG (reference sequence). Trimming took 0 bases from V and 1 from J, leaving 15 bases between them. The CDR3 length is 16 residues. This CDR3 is CAWSVRSQSGNTEAFF. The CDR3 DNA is TGTGCCTGGAGTGTAAGGAGTCAATCGGGGAACACTGAAGCTTTCTTT.

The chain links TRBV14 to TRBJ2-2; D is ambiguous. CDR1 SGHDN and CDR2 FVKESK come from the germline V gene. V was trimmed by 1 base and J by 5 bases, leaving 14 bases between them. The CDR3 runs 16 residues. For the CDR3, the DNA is TGTGCCAGCAGCCAAGGATCGGTGAGAGGAACCGGGGAGCTGTTTTTT. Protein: CASSQGSVRGTGELFF.

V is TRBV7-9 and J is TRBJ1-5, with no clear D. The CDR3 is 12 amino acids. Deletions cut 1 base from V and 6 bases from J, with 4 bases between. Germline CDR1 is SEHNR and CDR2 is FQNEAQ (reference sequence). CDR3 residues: CASSLGSQPQHF. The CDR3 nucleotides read TGTGCCAGCAGCTTAGGTTCTCAGCCCCAGCATTTT.

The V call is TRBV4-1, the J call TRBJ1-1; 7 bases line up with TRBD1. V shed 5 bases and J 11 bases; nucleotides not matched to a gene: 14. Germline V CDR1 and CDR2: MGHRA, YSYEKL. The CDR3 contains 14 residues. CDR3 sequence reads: CASSYPGRDRGAFF. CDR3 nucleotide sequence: TGCGCCAGCAGCTACCCCGGTCGGGACAGAGGTGCTTTCTTT.

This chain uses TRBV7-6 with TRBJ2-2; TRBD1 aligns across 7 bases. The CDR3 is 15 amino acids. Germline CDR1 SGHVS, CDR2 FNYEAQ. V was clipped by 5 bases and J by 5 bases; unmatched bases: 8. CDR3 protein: CASSIVDRLTGELFF. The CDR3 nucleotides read TGTGCCAGCAGCATAGTGGACAGGCTGACCGGGGAGCTGTTTTTT.

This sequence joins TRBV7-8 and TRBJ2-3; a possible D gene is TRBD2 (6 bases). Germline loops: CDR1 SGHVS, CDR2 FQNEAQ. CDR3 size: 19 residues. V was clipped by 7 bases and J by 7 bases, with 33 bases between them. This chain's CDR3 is CASTIGPRGRAGGTNTQYF. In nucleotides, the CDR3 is TGTGCCAGCACCATAGGCCCACGTGGGCGAGCAGGAGGGACGAATACGCAGTATTTT. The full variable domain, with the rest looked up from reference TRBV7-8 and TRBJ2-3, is GAGVSQSPRYKVAKRGQDVALRCDPISGHVSLFWYQQALGQGPEFLTYFQNEAQLDKSGLPSDRFFAERPEGSVSTLKIQRTQQEDSAVYLCASTIGPRGRAGGTNTQYFGPGTRLTVL.

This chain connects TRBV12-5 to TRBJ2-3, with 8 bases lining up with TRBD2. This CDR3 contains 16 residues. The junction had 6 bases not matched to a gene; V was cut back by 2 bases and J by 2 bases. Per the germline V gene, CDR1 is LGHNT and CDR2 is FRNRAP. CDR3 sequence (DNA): TGTGCTAGTGGTTTGATGGCGGGAGGCCCCACAGATACGCAGTATTTT. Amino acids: CASGLMAGGPTDTQYF.

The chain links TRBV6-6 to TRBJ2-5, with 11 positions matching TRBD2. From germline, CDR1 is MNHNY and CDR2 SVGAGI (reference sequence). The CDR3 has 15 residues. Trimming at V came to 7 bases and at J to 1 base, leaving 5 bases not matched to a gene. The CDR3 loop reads CASTGTSGIQETQYF. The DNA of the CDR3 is TGTGCCAGCACCGGGACTAGCGGTATCCAAGAGACCCAGTACTTC.

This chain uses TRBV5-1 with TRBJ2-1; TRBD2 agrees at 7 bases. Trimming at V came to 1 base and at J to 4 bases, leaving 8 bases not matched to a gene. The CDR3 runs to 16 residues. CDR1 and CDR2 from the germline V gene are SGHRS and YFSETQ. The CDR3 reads CASSLTTGLSYNEQFF. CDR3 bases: TGCGCCAGCAGCTTGACGACGGGACTATCTTACAATGAGCAGTTCTTC.

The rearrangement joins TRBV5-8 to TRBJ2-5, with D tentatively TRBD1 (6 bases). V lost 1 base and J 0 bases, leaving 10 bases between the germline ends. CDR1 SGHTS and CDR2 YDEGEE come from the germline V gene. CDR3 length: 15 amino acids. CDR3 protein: CASSLLQGYQETQYF. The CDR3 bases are TGTGCCAGCAGCTTGCTTCAGGGGTACCAAGAGACCCAGTACTTC.

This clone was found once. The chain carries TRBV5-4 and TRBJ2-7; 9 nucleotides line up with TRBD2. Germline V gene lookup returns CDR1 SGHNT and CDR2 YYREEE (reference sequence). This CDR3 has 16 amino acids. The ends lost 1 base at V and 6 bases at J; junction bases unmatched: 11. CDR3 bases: TGTGCCAGCAGCTTGTTTAGCGGGAGCGGGCGGGGCGAGCAGTACTTC. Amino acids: CASSLFSGSGRGEQYF.

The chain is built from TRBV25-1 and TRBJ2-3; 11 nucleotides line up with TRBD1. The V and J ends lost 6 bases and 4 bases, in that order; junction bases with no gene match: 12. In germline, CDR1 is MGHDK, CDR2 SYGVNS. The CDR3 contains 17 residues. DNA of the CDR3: TGTGCCAGCAGCACGTCCAGGACAGGGGGCAAGGCAGATACGCAGTATTTT. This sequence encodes CASSTSRTGGKADTQYF. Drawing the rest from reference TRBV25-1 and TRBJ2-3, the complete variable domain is EADIYQTPRYLVIGTGKKITLECSQTMGHDKMYWYQQDPGMELHLIHYSYGVNSTEKGDLSSESTVSRIRTEHFPLTLESARPSHTSQYLCASSTSRTGGKADTQYFGPGTRLTVL.

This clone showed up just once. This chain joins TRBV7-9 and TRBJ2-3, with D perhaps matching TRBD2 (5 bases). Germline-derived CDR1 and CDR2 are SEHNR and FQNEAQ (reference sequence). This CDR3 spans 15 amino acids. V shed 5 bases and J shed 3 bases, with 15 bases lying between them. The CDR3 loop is CASSPRLLHTDTQYF. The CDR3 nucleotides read TGTGCCAGCAGCCCCAGACTACTACATACAGATACGCAGTATTTT.

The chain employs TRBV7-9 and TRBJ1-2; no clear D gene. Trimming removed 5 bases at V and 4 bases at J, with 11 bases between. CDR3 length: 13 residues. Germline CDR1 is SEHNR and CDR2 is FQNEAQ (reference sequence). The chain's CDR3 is CASSPGVIYGYTF. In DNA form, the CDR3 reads TGTGCCAGCAGCCCTGGGGTCATCTATGGCTACACCTTC.

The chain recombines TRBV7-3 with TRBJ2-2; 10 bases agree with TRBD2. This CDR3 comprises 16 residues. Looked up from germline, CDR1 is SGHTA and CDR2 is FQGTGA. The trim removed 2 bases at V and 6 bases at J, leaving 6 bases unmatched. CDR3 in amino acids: CASSLYLAGVAGELFF. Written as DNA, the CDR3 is TGTGCCAGCAGCTTATATCTAGCGGGAGTGGCCGGGGAGCTGTTTTTT.

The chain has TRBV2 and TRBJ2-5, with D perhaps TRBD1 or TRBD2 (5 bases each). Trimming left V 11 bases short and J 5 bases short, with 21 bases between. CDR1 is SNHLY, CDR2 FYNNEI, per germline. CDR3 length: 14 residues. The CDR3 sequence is CASYRPGAAETQYF. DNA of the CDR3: TGTGCCTCCTACCGGCCCGGGGCGGCGGAGACCCAGTACTTC.

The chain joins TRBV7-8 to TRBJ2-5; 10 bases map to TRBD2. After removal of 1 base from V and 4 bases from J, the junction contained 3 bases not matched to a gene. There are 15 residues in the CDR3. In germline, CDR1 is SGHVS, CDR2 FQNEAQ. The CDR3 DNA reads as TGTGCCAGCAGCTTAGTTCCTAGCGGGAGAGAGACCCAGTACTTC. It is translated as CASSLVPSGRETQYF.

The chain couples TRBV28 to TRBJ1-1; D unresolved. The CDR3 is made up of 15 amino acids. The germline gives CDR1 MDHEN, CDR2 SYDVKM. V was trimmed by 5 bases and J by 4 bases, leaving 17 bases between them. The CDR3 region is CASSTMGLGSTEAFF. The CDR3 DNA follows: TGTGCCAGCAGTACCATGGGCCTTGGGAGCACTGAAGCTTTCTTT.

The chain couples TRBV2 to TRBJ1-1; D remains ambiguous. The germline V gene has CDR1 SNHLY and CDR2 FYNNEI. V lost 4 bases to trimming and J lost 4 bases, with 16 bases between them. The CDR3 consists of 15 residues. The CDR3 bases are TGTGCCAGCAGTGGATCATCAATCGTCAGCACTGAAGCTTTCTTT. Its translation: CASSGSSIVSTEAFF.

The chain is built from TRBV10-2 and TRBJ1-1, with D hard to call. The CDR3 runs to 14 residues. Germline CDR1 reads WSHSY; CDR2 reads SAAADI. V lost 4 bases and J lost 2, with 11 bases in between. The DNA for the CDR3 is TGCGCCAGCAGTGCCCGGTCCGCAAACACTGAAGCTTTCTTT. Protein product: CASSARSANTEAFF.